These 26 T cell receptor beta chains share one sample of origin, sequenced in a study of cytomegalovirus exposure and HLA in healthy donors. The PCR had 60 Vbeta and 13 Jbeta primers. Generated by immunoSEQ multiplex PCR, the TCRdb table keeps only in-frame clones and is missing some. This sample has about 140,000 clones, with 60% to 85% found just once. The sequenced sample consisted of PBMCs. These receptors were obtained from a male donor in good health and CMV-seropositive.

This chain joins TRBV7-9 and TRBJ1-2; D might be TRBD1 (6 bases). Germline loops: CDR1 SEHNR, CDR2 FQNEAQ (reference sequence). The CDR3 extends over 13 amino acids. The ends were cut back, 2 bases at V and 6 bases at J, with 10 bases in the middle. The CDR3 sequence is CASSLYRVDGYTF. The CDR3 DNA reads as TGTGCCAGCAGCTTATACAGGGTGGATGGCTACACCTTC.

V gene TRBV7-4 combines with J gene TRBJ1-5; weak D call: TRBD1 (6 bases). The ends were cut back, 2 bases at V and 0 bases at J, with 26 bases in the middle. This CDR3 has 21 residues. Germline V gene sequence: CDR1 SGHVT, CDR2 SQSDAQ. CDR3 loop: CASSLKTGGGPDMYSNQPQHF. DNA for the CDR3: TGTGCCAGCAGCTTAAAAACGGGAGGGGGTCCCGATATGTATAGCAATCAGCCCCAGCATTTT.

The rearrangement links TRBV5-6 to TRBJ2-7; 11 positions agree with TRBD2. The CDR3 covers 18 residues. After removal of 5 bases from V and 5 bases from J, the junction contained 18 bases not matched to a gene. The germline V gene encodes CDR1 SGHDT and CDR2 YYEEEE. The CDR3 bases are TGTGCCAGCAGACTACGGACCCATAGCGGGAGGGCCGGACACGAGCAGTACTTC. Its protein is CASRLRTHSGRAGHEQYF.

This clone was recorded only once. The chain uses TRBV9 and TRBJ2-7; a possible D gene is TRBD2 (5 bases). The CDR3 is 16 residues long. V shed 2 bases and J shed 4 bases, with 19 bases lying between them. Looked up from germline, CDR1 is SGDLS and CDR2 is YYNGEE. CDR3 residues: CASSVGRGLDDYEQYF. The CDR3 DNA sequence: TGTGCCAGCAGCGTCGGAAGAGGGCTAGATGATTACGAGCAGTACTTC.

The chain is built from TRBV4-1 and TRBJ2-5, with 13 bases aligning to TRBD2. Losses at the gene ends were 1 base for V and 5 bases for J; bases not matched to a gene: 4. The CDR3 is 16 amino acids. Germline lookup yields CDR1 MGHRA and CDR2 YSYEKL. The CDR3 reads CASSQGLAGGSETQYF. CDR3 nucleotides: TGCGCCAGCAGCCAAGGACTAGCGGGGGGCAGCGAGACCCAGTACTTC.

The rearrangement joins TRBV6-5 to TRBJ1-4, with 7 bases matching TRBD1. V was pared by 2 bases and J by 8 bases, with 2 bases of the junction left unmatched. This CDR3 has 13 residues. Germline V lookup: CDR1 MNHEY, CDR2 SVGAGI. The DNA for the CDR3 is TGTGCCAGCAGTTACAGGGGGCGGGAAAAACTGTTTTTT. Translated: CASSYRGREKLFF.

About this clone itself: Sequence at one end of the junction differs from germline and may be a read error. The V gene is TRBV7-9, the J gene TRBJ2-7; D might be TRBD1 (6 bases). Germline V gives CDR1 SEHNR, CDR2 FQNEAQ (reference sequence). This CDR3 has 15 amino acids. The CDR3 DNA is TGTTCCAGCAGCCGTCAGACAGGCCGTCCCCACGAGCAGTACTTC. Translation: CSSSRQTGRPHEQYF. The full variable domain, completed using reference TRBV7-9 and TRBJ2-7, is DTGVSQNPRHKITKRGQNVTFRCDPISEHNRLYWYRQTLGQGPEFLTYFQNEAQLEKSRLLSDRFSAERPKGSFSTLEIQRTEQGDSAMYLCSSSRQTGRPHEQYFGPGTRLTVT.

This chain connects TRBV7-3 to TRBJ2-7, with 8 bases lining up with TRBD1. Germline assignment: CDR1 SGHTA and CDR2 FQGTGA. The CDR3 consists of 15 residues. Losses at the gene ends were 6 bases for V and 3 bases for J; bases not matched to a gene: 10. The CDR3 DNA reads TGTGCCAGCAGTGCCATCGCAGGGGGCTACTACGAGCAGTACTTC. Amino acids: CASSAIAGGYYEQYF.

The V and J genes are TRBV7-9 and TRBJ1-5, with 11 bases identical to TRBD1. The CDR3 consists of 17 residues. Germline assignment: CDR1 SEHNR and CDR2 FQNEAQ (reference sequence). Trimming cost V 2 bases and J 1 base; bases outside gene matches: 4. Here the CDR3 DNA reads TGTGCCAGCAGCTTATGGACAGGGGGCGGCAGCAATCAGCCCCAGCATTTT. It codes for CASSLWTGGGSNQPQHF.

V gene TRBV5-6 combines with J gene TRBJ2-5, with no clear D. Trimming pared 0 bases from V and 5 bases from J, leaving 8 bases between. Per germline, CDR1 SGHDT and CDR2 YYEEEE. The CDR3 contains 13 residues. In nucleotides, the CDR3 is TGTGCCAGCAGCTTGGACTCTTTGGAGACCCAGTACTTC. It encodes CASSLDSLETQYF.

This clone has just a few counts. The J gene is TRBJ2-6, the V gene TRBV7-9, with TRBD2 identical over 13 bases. Germline V gives CDR1 SEHNR, CDR2 FQNEAQ (reference sequence). This CDR3 spans 17 amino acids. The V segment lost 5 bases and the J segment 4 bases; nucleotides outside the gene matches: 5. The CDR3 here is CASSPGTSGEGANVLTF. CDR3 bases: TGTGCCAGCAGCCCCGGGACTAGCGGGGAGGGGGCCAACGTCCTGACTTTC.

The chain carries TRBV9 and TRBJ2-5, with TRBD1 identical over 7 bases. The germline CDR1 and CDR2 sequences are SGDLS and YYNGEE. This CDR3 is 14 amino acids long. V lost 3 bases to trimming and J lost 3 bases; unmatched junction nucleotides: 5. This chain's CDR3 is CASSAETGKETQYF. CDR3 bases: TGTGCCAGCAGCGCTGAGACAGGGAAAGAGACCCAGTACTTC.

V is TRBV25-1 and J is TRBJ2-6; 7 nucleotides align to TRBD1. Trimming at V came to 3 bases and at J to 0 bases, leaving 5 bases not matched to a gene. Per germline, CDR1 MGHDK and CDR2 SYGVNS. This CDR3 has 17 amino acids. This chain's CDR3 is CASSETGKDSGANVLTF. CDR3 coding DNA: TGTGCCAGCAGTGAGACAGGGAAAGACTCTGGGGCCAACGTCCTGACTTTC.

The CDR3 sequence: CASSLGDPRAEQYF. CDR3 coding DNA: TGCGCCAGCAGCTTGGGCGACCCGAGGGCCGAGCAGTACTTC. This chain joins TRBV5-1 and TRBJ2-7, with TRBD2 as a possible D gene (5 bases). CDR3 length equals 14 residues. Trimming stripped 0 bases from V and 6 bases from J, with 13 bases between. Germline V gene lookup returns CDR1 SGHRS and CDR2 YFSETQ. The full variable domain, in which reference TRBV5-1 and TRBJ2-7 provide the parts outside the CDR3, is KAGVTQTPRYLIKTRGQQVTLSCSPISGHRSVSWYQQTPGQGLQFLFEYFSETQRNKGNFPGRFSGRQFSNSRSEMNVSTLELGDSALYLCASSLGDPRAEQYFGPGTRLTVT.

Here the CDR3 reads CASSSTGTGLQPQHF. The CDR3 nucleotides are TGTGCCAGCAGTTCGACCGGGACAGGGCTTCAGCCCCAGCATTTT. The chain employs TRBV6-5 and TRBJ1-5, with 9 bases fitting TRBD1. CDR3 size: 15 residues. Germline V gene sequence: CDR1 MNHEY, CDR2 SVGAGI. After removal of 4 bases from V and 6 bases from J, the junction contained 7 bases not matched to a gene.

This chain connects TRBV28 to TRBJ2-4; D is perhaps TRBD1 (6 bases). V gave up 7 bases and J gave up 7 bases, with 17 bases separating them. Germline CDR1 is MDHEN and CDR2 is SYDVKM. The CDR3 is made up of 14 amino acids. The CDR3 here is CASNDRPRANIQYF. CDR3 sequence (DNA): TGTGCCAGCAATGACAGGCCAAGGGCGAACATTCAGTACTTC. The full variable domain, completed using reference TRBV28 and TRBJ2-4, is DVKVTQSSRYLVKRTGEKVFLECVQDMDHENMFWYRQDPGLGLRLIYFSYDVKMKEKGDIPEGYSVSREKKERFSLILESASTNQTSMYLCASNDRPRANIQYFGAGTRLSVL.

The chain links TRBV6-5 to TRBJ2-3; no reliable D call. Trimming pared 7 bases from V and 4 bases from J, leaving 18 bases between. CDR3 length equals 15 residues. Germline V CDR1 and CDR2: MNHEY, SVGAGI. CDR3 sequence (DNA): TGTGCCAGCACCCTACGGGTAGGAGTGGCAGATACGCAGTATTTT. Its protein is CASTLRVGVADTQYF.

The rearrangement uses TRBV7-3 and TRBJ2-1; the D gene is possibly TRBD1 (5 bases). Germline V gene lookup returns CDR1 SGHTA and CDR2 FQGTGA. The length of the CDR3 is 13 residues. V lost 2 bases and J lost 10, with 12 bases in between. The CDR3 is CASSLVDSSEQFF. DNA of the CDR3: TGTGCCAGCAGCTTAGTAGACAGCTCCGAGCAGTTCTTC. The full variable domain, its missing parts supplied by reference TRBV7-3 and TRBJ2-1, is GAGVSQTPSNKVTEKGKYVELRCDPISGHTALYWYRQSLGQGPEFLIYFQGTGAADDSGLPNDRFFAVRPEGSVSTLKIQRTERGDSAVYLCASSLVDSSEQFFGPGTRLTVL.

This chain connects TRBV5-8 to TRBJ2-5; weak D call: TRBD2 (6 bases). Looked up from germline, CDR1 is SGHTS and CDR2 is YDEGEE. The CDR3 runs to 14 residues. Deletions cut 9 bases from V and 9 bases from J, with 24 bases between. CDR3 amino acids: CAIPAGLRPEAQYF. Here the CDR3 DNA reads TGTGCCATCCCGGCGGGGCTGAGGCCGGAGGCCCAGTACTTC. The whole variable domain, filled in from reference TRBV5-8 and TRBJ2-5, reads EAGVTQSPTHLIKTRGQQATLRCSPISGHTSVYWYQQALGLGLQFLLWYDEGEERNRGNFPPRFSGRQFPNYSSELNVNALELEDSALYLCAIPAGLRPEAQYFGPGTRLLVL.

This clone was seen more than once but under ten times. J is TRBJ1-4 and V is TRBV14; TRBD1 is a possible D gene (5 bases). This CDR3 has 15 residues. Per the germline V gene, CDR1 is SGHDN and CDR2 is FVKESK. Trimming took off 0 bases at V and 7 bases at J, with 12 bases between the two ends. CDR3 DNA: TGTGCCAGCAGCCAAGATCGGTTGGGGGGTGAAAAACTGTTTTTT. Its translation: CASSQDRLGGEKLFF.

V usage is TRBV18 and J usage is TRBJ2-5; tentatively, D is TRBD1 (5 bases). Trimming shortened V by 3 bases and J by 0 bases, and 11 bases separated the two germline ends. In germline, CDR1 is KGHSH, CDR2 LQKENI. There are 15 residues in the CDR3. The CDR3 nucleotides are TGTGCCAGCTCACCGGACACAGGATACCAAGAGACCCAGTACTTC. Its translation: CASSPDTGYQETQYF.

This rearrangement joins TRBV19 to TRBJ1-1; D perhaps matches TRBD1 (6 bases). The germline gives CDR1 LNHDA, CDR2 SQIVND (reference sequence). Deletions cut 6 bases from V and 4 bases from J, with 15 bases between. This CDR3 contains 14 residues. CDR3 DNA sequence: TGTGCCAGTAGGGCGAACGGGGGGCCCACTGAAGCTTTCTTT. Residues: CASRANGGPTEAFF.

This chain links TRBV6-1 with TRBJ1-5; possible D gene TRBD1, 6 bases. V shed 3 bases and J shed 6 bases, with 12 bases lying between them. Looked up from germline, CDR1 is MNHNS and CDR2 is SASEGT. The CDR3 covers 14 residues. The CDR3 coding sequence is TGTGCCAGCAGTGACCTGGGGGCCGGTCAGCCCCAGCATTTT. The encoded protein is CASSDLGAGQPQHF.

The chain combines TRBV6-5 with TRBJ2-5; maybe TRBD2 (5 bases). Trimming left V 2 bases short and J 4 bases short, with 14 bases between. Germline V gene lookup returns CDR1 MNHEY and CDR2 SVGAGI. The CDR3 has 15 residues. CDR3 coding DNA: TGTGCCAGCAGTTACGGACCAGAGGGTCGAGAGACCCAGTACTTC. Residues: CASSYGPEGRETQYF.

This clone has a handful of counts. J is TRBJ2-7 and V is TRBV6-1; the D gene is possibly TRBD1 (5 bases). Trimming shortened V by 2 bases and J by 2 bases, and 13 bases separated the two germline ends. The CDR3 is 15 amino acids. CDR1 is MNHNS, CDR2 SASEGT, per germline. CDR3 DNA sequence: TGTGCCAGCAGTGAACGCCAGGGTATCCCCTACGAGCAGTACTTC. Its protein product is CASSERQGIPYEQYF.

The V and J genes are TRBV23-1 and TRBJ2-2, with TRBD1 matching 7 bases. TRBV23-1 is labeled an ORF, and its function is uncertain. The CDR3 sequence is 12 residues long. The trim removed 7 bases at V and 8 bases at J, leaving 4 bases unmatched. CDR3 nucleotide sequence: TGCGCCAGCATTCACAGGGGTGGGGAGCTGTTTTTT. Its translation is CASIHRGGELFF.